This entry features one T cell receptor (beta chain) sequence. Naive CD8 cells, CD45RO-negative and positively selected for CCR7, excluded terminally differentiated effector memory CD45RA+ cells. The source of the sample is a study of shared clonotypes between healthy human individuals. Generated by immunoSEQ multiplex PCR, the TCRdb table keeps only in-frame clones and is missing some. The data contain hundreds of thousands of clones, approximately 95% of them singletons. The origin of this receptor is a young woman in good health. The sample comprised naive CD8+ T cells sorted from blood.

Here the CDR3 DNA reads TGTGCCAGTACCCCGGGACAGGGCGGAGACTATGGCTACACCTTC. Residues: CASTPGQGGDYGYTF. This chain uses TRBV19 with TRBJ1-2, with 9 bases aligning to TRBD1. Germline lookup yields CDR1 LNHDA and CDR2 SQIVND (reference sequence). Germline trimming cut 7 bases from V and 3 bases from J; bases unmatched to any gene: 9. The CDR3 spans 15 residues.